These T cell receptor beta chains were read from a single sample in a study of cytomegalovirus exposure and HLA in healthy donors. The repertoire was sequenced with immunoSEQ multiplex PCR; TCRdb's copy has only in-frame clones and lacks some. The table lists 90,000 to 120,000 clones, about 77% of them singletons. The sequencing sample was made of PBMCs. These receptors originate from a woman in her late teens or twenties in good health and CMV-seropositive. CDR3s include the opening cysteine and the closing phenylalanine or tryptophan. D genes are given only for firm matches. Clone size is stated in some rows and not others, as once, few, many or a class when expanded.

cdr3_aa: CAMGTSGSSSYEQYF; cdr3_nt: TGTGCCATGGGGACTAGCGGGTCGAGCTCCTACGAGCAGTACTTC; j_call: TRBJ2-7; v_call: TRBV10-3; clone_size: NA; d_call: TRBD2
cdr3_aa: CASSRQGYSNQPQHF; cdr3_nt: TGTGCCAGCAGCCGACAGGGTTATAGCAATCAGCCCCAGCATTTT; j_call: TRBJ1-5; v_call: TRBV7-2; clone_size: NA; d_call: TRBD1
cdr3_aa: CASSFAGRTSEQYF; cdr3_nt: TGTGCCAGCAGTTTCGCGGGAAGAACCTCCGAGCAGTACTTC; j_call: TRBJ2-7; v_call: TRBV27; clone_size: NA; d_call: NA
cdr3_aa: CASSYLGGTEAFF; cdr3_nt: TGTGCCAGCAGTTACTTGGGAGGCACTGAAGCTTTCTTT; j_call: TRBJ1-1; v_call: TRBV6-6; clone_size: once; d_call: NA
cdr3_aa: CASSWAGVGTDTQYF; cdr3_nt: TGCGCCAGCAGCTGGGCGGGAGTGGGAACAGATACGCAGTATTTT; j_call: TRBJ2-3; v_call: TRBV5-1; clone_size: NA; d_call: TRBD2
cdr3_aa: CAGKDAGLAGVGNIQYF; cdr3_nt: TGTGCTGGGAAGGACGCGGGACTAGCGGGAGTCGGAAACATTCAGTACTTC; j_call: TRBJ2-4; v_call: TRBV2; clone_size: NA; d_call: TRBD2
cdr3_aa: CASSRFGQGAYEQYF; cdr3_nt: TGTGCCAGTAGTCGTTTCGGACAGGGGGCTTACGAGCAGTACTTC; j_call: TRBJ2-7; v_call: TRBV19; clone_size: NA; d_call: TRBD1
cdr3_aa: CSVGGGFGETQYF; cdr3_nt: TGCAGCGTTGGGGGGGGATTCGGAGAGACCCAGTACTTC; j_call: TRBJ2-5; v_call: TRBV29-1; clone_size: NA; d_call: TRBD2
cdr3_aa: CASRYPSGREQYF; cdr3_nt: TGTGCCAGCAGGTATCCTAGCGGCAGGGAGCAGTACTTC; j_call: TRBJ2-7; v_call: TRBV5-8; clone_size: once; d_call: TRBD2
cdr3_aa: CASSLGTGVQPQHF; cdr3_nt: TGTGCCAGCAGTTTGGGGACAGGGGTGCAGCCCCAGCATTTT; j_call: TRBJ1-5; v_call: TRBV28; clone_size: once; d_call: TRBD1
cdr3_aa: CSLIEGYGYTF; cdr3_nt: TGCAGCCTAATAGAGGGATATGGCTACACCTTC; j_call: TRBJ1-2; v_call: TRBV29-1; clone_size: NA; d_call: NA
cdr3_aa: CAWSITWTGNEKLFF; cdr3_nt: TGTGCCTGGAGTATTACCTGGACAGGGAATGAAAAACTGTTTTTT; j_call: TRBJ1-4; v_call: TRBV30; clone_size: NA; d_call: TRBD1
cdr3_aa: CASGFPLTF; cdr3_nt: TGTGCTAGTGGCTTTCCACTAACCTTT; j_call: TRBJ1-1; v_call: TRBV12-5; clone_size: NA; d_call: NA
cdr3_aa: CASSLDINQPQHF; cdr3_nt: TGTGCCAGCAGCTTAGACATCAATCAGCCCCAGCATTTT; j_call: TRBJ1-5; v_call: TRBV7-2; clone_size: NA; d_call: NA
cdr3_aa: CASSVLFSGGPTPKVNEQFF; cdr3_nt: TGTGCCAGCAGTGTTTTGTTTTCGGGAGGGCCGACCCCTAAAGTTAATGAGCAGTTCTTC; j_call: TRBJ2-1; v_call: TRBV6-1; clone_size: NA; d_call: TRBD2
cdr3_aa: CSVQRERSYEQYF; cdr3_nt: TGCAGCGTCCAGCGGGAGAGGAGTTACGAGCAGTACTTC; j_call: TRBJ2-7; v_call: TRBV29-1; clone_size: NA; d_call: TRBD2
cdr3_aa: CASSLAPGAQQPQHF; cdr3_nt: TGTGCCAGCAGCTTGGCCCCAGGGGCGCAGCAGCCCCAGCATTTT; j_call: TRBJ1-5; v_call: TRBV5-8; clone_size: NA; d_call: NA
cdr3_aa: CASSLTARGIAFF; cdr3_nt: TGTGCCAGCAGCTTAACCGCGCGGGGTATAGCTTTCTTT; j_call: TRBJ1-1; v_call: TRBV11-2; clone_size: NA; d_call: NA
cdr3_aa: CATSRVVGQGDGYTF; cdr3_nt: TGTGCCACCAGCAGAGTGGTGGGACAGGGGGACGGCTACACCTTC; j_call: TRBJ1-2; v_call: TRBV15; clone_size: NA; d_call: TRBD1
cdr3_aa: CASSQEQGGNEQFF; cdr3_nt: TGCGCCAGCAGCCAAGAGCAGGGTGGTAATGAGCAGTTCTTC; j_call: TRBJ2-1; v_call: TRBV4-3; clone_size: few; d_call: NA
cdr3_aa: CAISEGTGVDEQFF; cdr3_nt: TGTGCCATCAGTGAGGGGACAGGGGTCGATGAGCAGTTCTTC; j_call: TRBJ2-1; v_call: TRBV10-3; clone_size: NA; d_call: TRBD1
cdr3_aa: CASSSTSGPYNEQFF; cdr3_nt: TGTGCCAGCAGCTCGACTAGCGGACCGTACAATGAGCAGTTCTTC; j_call: TRBJ2-1; v_call: TRBV7-2; clone_size: NA; d_call: TRBD2
cdr3_aa: CASSGRTSGSFEQYF; cdr3_nt: TGTGCCAGCAGCGGCCGGACTAGCGGGAGTTTCGAGCAGTACTTC; j_call: TRBJ2-7; v_call: TRBV21-1; clone_size: NA; d_call: NA
cdr3_aa: CASSAGSPYEQYF; cdr3_nt: TGTGCCAGCAGTGCCGGGAGTCCCTACGAGCAGTACTTC; j_call: TRBJ2-7; v_call: TRBV28; clone_size: NA; d_call: NA
cdr3_aa: CASSVFSFSGNTIYF; cdr3_nt: TGTGCCAGCAGTGTATTCTCCTTCTCTGGAAACACCATATATTTT; j_call: TRBJ1-3; v_call: TRBV6-6; clone_size: few; d_call: NA
cdr3_aa: CASSSSGVNTGELFF; cdr3_nt: TGTGCCAGCAGCTCCAGCGGGGTGAACACCGGGGAGCTGTTTTTT; j_call: TRBJ2-2; v_call: TRBV27; clone_size: NA; d_call: TRBD2
cdr3_aa: CASSRTGQGDYEQYF; cdr3_nt: TGCGCCAGCAGCCGAACCGGACAGGGGGACTACGAGCAGTACTTC; j_call: TRBJ2-7; v_call: TRBV4-3; clone_size: few; d_call: TRBD1
cdr3_aa: CASRSDEAFF; cdr3_nt: TGTGCCAGCAGGAGCGATGAAGCTTTCTTT; j_call: TRBJ1-1; v_call: TRBV6-1; clone_size: NA; d_call: NA
cdr3_aa: CASRGTVLKPTEAFF; cdr3_nt: TGTGCCAGCAGAGGAACAGTCCTAAAACCCACTGAAGCTTTCTTT; j_call: TRBJ1-1; v_call: TRBV28; clone_size: NA; d_call: NA
cdr3_aa: CASSQPGLLSTDTQYF; cdr3_nt: TGTGCCAGCAGTCAACCGGGACTCCTATCCACAGATACGCAGTATTTT; j_call: TRBJ2-3; v_call: TRBV27; clone_size: NA; d_call: NA
cdr3_aa: CAISGGQGNIQYF; cdr3_nt: TGTGCCATCAGTGGGGGACAGGGGAACATTCAGTACTTC; j_call: TRBJ2-4; v_call: TRBV10-3; clone_size: NA; d_call: TRBD1
cdr3_aa: CASSLGQGAGQPQHF; cdr3_nt: TGTGCCAGCAGCTTAGGACAGGGGGCTGGTCAGCCCCAGCATTTT; j_call: TRBJ1-5; v_call: TRBV7-2; clone_size: NA; d_call: TRBD1
cdr3_aa: CASWGQGGYEQYF; cdr3_nt: TGTGCCAGCTGGGGACAGGGGGGCTACGAGCAGTACTTC; j_call: TRBJ2-7; v_call: TRBV27; clone_size: NA; d_call: TRBD1
cdr3_aa: CASSLEGNTEAFF; cdr3_nt: TGCGCCAGCAGCCTGGAGGGGAACACTGAAGCTTTCTTT; j_call: TRBJ1-1; v_call: TRBV6-5; clone_size: NA; d_call: NA
cdr3_aa: CASRPTGWETQYF; cdr3_nt: TGTGCCAGCAGACCGACAGGGTGGGAGACCCAGTACTTC; j_call: TRBJ2-5; v_call: TRBV2; clone_size: NA; d_call: TRBD1
cdr3_aa: CASSSLTGTSYNEQFF; cdr3_nt: TGTGCCAGTAGTTCCCTTACAGGTACTTCCTACAATGAGCAGTTCTTC; j_call: TRBJ2-1; v_call: TRBV19; clone_size: NA; d_call: NA
cdr3_aa: CASSYSETGDNQPQHF; cdr3_nt: TGTGCCAGCAGCTATTCGGAAACAGGGGACAATCAGCCCCAGCATTTT; j_call: TRBJ1-5; v_call: TRBV7-6; clone_size: NA; d_call: TRBD1
cdr3_aa: CASSQDRGPVRNTEAFF; cdr3_nt: TGTGCCAGCAGCCAAGATAGGGGGCCAGTTAGGAACACTGAAGCTTTCTTT; j_call: TRBJ1-1; v_call: TRBV14; clone_size: NA; d_call: TRBD1
cdr3_aa: CASSNRTGYYGYTF; cdr3_nt: TGTGCCAGCAGCAATCGGACAGGGTACTATGGCTACACCTTC; j_call: TRBJ1-2; v_call: TRBV5-4; clone_size: NA; d_call: TRBD1
cdr3_aa: CASSSDSNQPQHF; cdr3_nt: TGTGCCAGCAGCTCAGATAGCAATCAGCCCCAGCATTTT; j_call: TRBJ1-5; v_call: TRBV5-4; clone_size: NA; d_call: NA
cdr3_aa: CASKVETSSYEQYF; cdr3_nt: TGTGCCAGCAAAGTAGAGACTAGCAGTTACGAGCAGTACTTC; j_call: TRBJ2-7; v_call: TRBV28; clone_size: few; d_call: TRBD2
cdr3_aa: CASSGGGSSYNEQFF; cdr3_nt: TGTGCCAGCAGCGGTGGGGGGAGCTCCTACAATGAGCAGTTCTTC; j_call: TRBJ2-1; v_call: TRBV5-8; clone_size: NA; d_call: NA
cdr3_aa: CASSDSGTQYF; cdr3_nt: TGTGCCAGCAGCGATAGCGGGACCCAGTACTTC; j_call: TRBJ2-5; v_call: TRBV7-2; clone_size: NA; d_call: NA
cdr3_aa: CATEGGTGGSRGYTF; cdr3_nt: TGTGCCACCGAGGGTGGGACAGGGGGCTCGAGGGGCTACACCTTC; j_call: TRBJ1-2; v_call: TRBV2; clone_size: NA; d_call: TRBD1
cdr3_aa: CASSQDPLSAGANNEQFF; cdr3_nt: TGCGCCAGCAGCCAAGACCCGCTTTCGGCGGGAGCTAACAATGAGCAGTTCTTC; j_call: TRBJ2-1; v_call: TRBV4-3; clone_size: NA; d_call: TRBD2
cdr3_aa: CASSLDSIDQPQHF; cdr3_nt: TGTGCCAGCAGCCTGGACAGTATAGATCAGCCCCAGCATTTT; j_call: TRBJ1-5; v_call: TRBV28; clone_size: NA; d_call: NA
cdr3_aa: CASSPGGSSETQYF; cdr3_nt: TGTGCCAGCAGCCCTGGAGGGTCGTCAGAGACCCAGTACTTC; j_call: TRBJ2-5; v_call: TRBV5-4; clone_size: NA; d_call: NA
cdr3_aa: CASSVATSAGGLDTQYF; cdr3_nt: TGTGCCAGCAGCGTAGCTACTTCGGCGGGAGGACTGGATACGCAGTATTTT; j_call: TRBJ2-3; v_call: TRBV9; clone_size: NA; d_call: TRBD2